This T cell receptor (beta chain) was found in a study of blood T cell repertoires in COVID-19. About the research overall: There were acute and convalescent COVID-19 samples, and they came from the United States, Italy and Spain. T cells, B-cell-depleted T cells, or PBMCs supplied cDNA or gDNA.

Assay used: immunoSEQ multiplex PCR; TCRdb lists only in-frame clones, some missing. The data contain around 200,000 clones, about 83% of them singletons. The CDR3 is 13 residues long. The V gene's germline CDR1 is SGDLS and CDR2 YYNGEE. The germline V and J ends were trimmed by 0 bases and 6 bases, with 9 bases remaining between them. Seattle participants joined during active infection and were tracked over time. What was sequenced was peripheral blood. The chain is built from TRBV9 and TRBJ2-5; a weak D match, TRBD2 (5 bases). The source is a woman between 25 and 40 years old with COVID-19, enrolled during active disease. CDR3 DNA sequence: TGTGCCAGCAGCGTAGCTAGCTGGAAGACCCAGTACTTC. Translating gives CASSVASWKTQYF.